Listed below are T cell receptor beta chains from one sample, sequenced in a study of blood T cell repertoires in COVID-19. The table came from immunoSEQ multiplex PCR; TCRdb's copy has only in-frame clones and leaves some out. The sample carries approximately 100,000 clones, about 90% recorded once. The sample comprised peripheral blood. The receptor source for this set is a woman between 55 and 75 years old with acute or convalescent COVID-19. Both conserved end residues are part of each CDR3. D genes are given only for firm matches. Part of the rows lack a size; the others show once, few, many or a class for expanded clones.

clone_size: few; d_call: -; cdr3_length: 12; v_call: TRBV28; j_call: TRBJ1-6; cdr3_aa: CASSIVNSPLHF; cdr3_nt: TGTGCCAGCAGTATCGTCAATTCACCCCTCCACTTT
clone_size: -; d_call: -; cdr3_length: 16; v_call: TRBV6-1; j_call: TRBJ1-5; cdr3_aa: CASSEFPPGSNQPQHF; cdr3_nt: TGTGCCAGCAGTGAATTCCCCCCCGGGAGCAATCAGCCCCAGCATTTT
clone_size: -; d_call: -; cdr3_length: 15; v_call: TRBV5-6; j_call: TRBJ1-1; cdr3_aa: CASSFRDTQNTEAFF; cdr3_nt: TGTGCCAGCAGCTTCCGGGACACCCAGAACACTGAAGCTTTCTTT
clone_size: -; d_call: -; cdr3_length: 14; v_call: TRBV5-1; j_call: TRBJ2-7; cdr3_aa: CASSFQANSYEQYF; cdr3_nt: TGCGCCAGCAGCTTCCAGGCGAACTCCTACGAGCAGTACTTC
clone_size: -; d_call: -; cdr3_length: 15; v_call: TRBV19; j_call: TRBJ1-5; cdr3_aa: CASSIGRVGNQPQHF; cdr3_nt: TGTGCCAGTAGTATAGGTCGGGTTGGCAATCAGCCCCAGCATTTT
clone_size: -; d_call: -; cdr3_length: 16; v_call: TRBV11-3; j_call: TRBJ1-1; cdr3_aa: CASSLDLGGWDTEAFF; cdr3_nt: TGTGCCAGCAGCTTAGATCTGGGGGGATGGGACACTGAAGCTTTCTTT
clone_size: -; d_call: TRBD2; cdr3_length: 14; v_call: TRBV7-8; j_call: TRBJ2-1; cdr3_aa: CASSYSGGYNEQFF; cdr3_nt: TGTGCCAGCTCTTATTCGGGGGGCTACAATGAGCAGTTCTTC
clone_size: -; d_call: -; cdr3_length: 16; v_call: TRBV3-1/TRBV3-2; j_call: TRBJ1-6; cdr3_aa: CASSQGTGLRNSPLHF; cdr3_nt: TGTGCCAGCAGCCAAGGTACGGGGTTAAGGAATTCACCCCTCCACTTT
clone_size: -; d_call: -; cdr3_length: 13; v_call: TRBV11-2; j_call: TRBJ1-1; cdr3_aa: CASSLTDQTEAFF; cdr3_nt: TGTGCCAGCAGCTTGACAGATCAAACTGAAGCTTTCTTT
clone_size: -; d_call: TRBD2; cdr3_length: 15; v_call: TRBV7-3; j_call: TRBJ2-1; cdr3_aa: CASSLSGSLGNEQFF; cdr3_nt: TGTGCCAGCAGCTTAAGCGGGAGCTTGGGCAATGAGCAGTTCTTC
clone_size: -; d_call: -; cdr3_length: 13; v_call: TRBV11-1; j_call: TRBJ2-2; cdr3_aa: CASAAGTTGELFF; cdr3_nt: TGTGCCAGCGCGGCAGGGACAACCGGGGAGCTGTTTTTT
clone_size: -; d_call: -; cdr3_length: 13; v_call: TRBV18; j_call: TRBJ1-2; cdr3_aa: CASSPGIFDGYTF; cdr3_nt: TGTGCCAGCTCACCGGGCATATTTGACGGCTACACCTTC
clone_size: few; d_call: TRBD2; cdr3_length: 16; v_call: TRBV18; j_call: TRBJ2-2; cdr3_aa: CASSARTSGSSGELFF; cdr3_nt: TGTGCCAGCTCAGCACGGACTAGCGGGAGCTCCGGGGAGCTGTTTTTT
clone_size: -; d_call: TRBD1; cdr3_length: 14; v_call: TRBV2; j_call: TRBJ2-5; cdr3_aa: CASSRDRSEETQYF; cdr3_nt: TGTGCCAGCAGCCGGGACAGGAGCGAAGAGACCCAGTACTTC
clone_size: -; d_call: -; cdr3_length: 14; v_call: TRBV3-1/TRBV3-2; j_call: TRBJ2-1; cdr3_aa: CASSHGSSYNEQFF; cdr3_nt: TGTGCCAGCAGCCATGGTAGCTCCTACAATGAGCAGTTCTTC
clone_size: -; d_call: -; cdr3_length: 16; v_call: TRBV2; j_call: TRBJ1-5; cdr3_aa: CASRGLGRDSNQPQHF; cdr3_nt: TGTGCCAGCAGAGGCCTAGGGAGGGATAGCAATCAGCCCCAGCATTTT
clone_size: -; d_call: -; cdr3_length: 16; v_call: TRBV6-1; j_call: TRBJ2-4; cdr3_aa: CASSDGGTSAKNIQYF; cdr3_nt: TGTGCCAGCAGTGATGGGGGGACCTCAGCCAAAAACATTCAGTACTTC
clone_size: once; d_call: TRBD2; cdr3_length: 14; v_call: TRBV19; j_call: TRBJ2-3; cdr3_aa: CASSDSGRTDTQYF; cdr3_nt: TGTGCCAGTAGTGATAGCGGGAGGACAGATACGCAGTATTTT
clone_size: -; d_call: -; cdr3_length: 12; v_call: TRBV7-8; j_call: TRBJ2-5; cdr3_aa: CASSSNEETQYF; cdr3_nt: TGTGCCAGCAGCTCCAACGAGGAGACCCAGTACTTC
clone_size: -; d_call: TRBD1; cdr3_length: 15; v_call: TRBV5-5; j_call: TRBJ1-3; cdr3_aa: CASSLVGQGGNTIYF; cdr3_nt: TGTGCCAGCAGCTTGGTGGGACAGGGTGGAAACACCATATATTTT
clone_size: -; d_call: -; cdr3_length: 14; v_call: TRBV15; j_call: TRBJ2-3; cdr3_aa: CATSRVYLTDTQYF; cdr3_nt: TGTGCCACCAGCAGAGTATATCTGACAGATACGCAGTATTTT
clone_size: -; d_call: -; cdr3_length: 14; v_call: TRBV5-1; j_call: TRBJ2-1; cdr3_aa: CASSLGQAYNEQFF; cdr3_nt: TGCGCCAGCAGCTTGGGTCAGGCGTACAATGAGCAGTTCTTC
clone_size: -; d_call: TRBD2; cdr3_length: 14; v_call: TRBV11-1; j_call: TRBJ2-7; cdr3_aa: CASSPGLAGHEQYF; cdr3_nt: TGTGCCAGCAGCCCGGGACTAGCTGGCCACGAGCAGTACTTC
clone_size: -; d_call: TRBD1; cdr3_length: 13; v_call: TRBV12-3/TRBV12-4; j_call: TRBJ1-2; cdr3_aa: CASSSGQGFGYTF; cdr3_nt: TGTGCCAGCAGTTCCGGACAGGGCTTTGGCTACACCTTC
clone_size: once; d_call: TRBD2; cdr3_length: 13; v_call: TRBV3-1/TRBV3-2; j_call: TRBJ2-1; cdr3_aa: CASSPLLAGEQFF; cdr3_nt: TGTGCCAGCAGCCCGTTACTAGCGGGCGAGCAGTTCTTC
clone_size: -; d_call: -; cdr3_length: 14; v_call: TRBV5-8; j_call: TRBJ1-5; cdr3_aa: CASSLGQSNQPQHF; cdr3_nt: TGTGCCAGCAGCTTGGGGCAGAGCAATCAGCCCCAGCATTTT
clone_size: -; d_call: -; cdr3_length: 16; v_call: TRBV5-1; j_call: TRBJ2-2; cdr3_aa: CASSLDPPGNTGELFF; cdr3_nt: TGCGCCAGCAGCTTGGACCCGCCCGGGAACACCGGGGAGCTGTTTTTT
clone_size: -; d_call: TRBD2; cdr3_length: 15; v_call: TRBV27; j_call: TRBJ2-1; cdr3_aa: CASSFWEGLGNEQFF; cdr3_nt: TGTGCCAGCAGTTTCTGGGAGGGCCTTGGCAATGAGCAGTTCTTC
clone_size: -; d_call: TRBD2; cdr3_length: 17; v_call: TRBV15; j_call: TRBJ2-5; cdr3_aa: CATSTGLRLAGAETQYF; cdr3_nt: TGTGCCACCAGCACAGGGTTAAGGCTAGCGGGAGCAGAGACCCAGTACTTC
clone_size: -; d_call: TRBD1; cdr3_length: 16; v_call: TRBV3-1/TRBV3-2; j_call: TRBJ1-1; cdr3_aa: CASRRDSGLLDTEAFF; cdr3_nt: TGTGCCAGCAGACGGGACAGCGGTTTACTTGACACTGAAGCTTTCTTT
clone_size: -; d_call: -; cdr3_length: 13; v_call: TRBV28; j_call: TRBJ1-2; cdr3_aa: CASSLSPVYGYTF; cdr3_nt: TGTGCCAGCAGTTTATCCCCCGTATATGGCTACACCTTC
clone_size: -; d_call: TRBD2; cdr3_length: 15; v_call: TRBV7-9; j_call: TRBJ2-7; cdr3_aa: CASSRLGREQYEQYF; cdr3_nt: TGTGCCAGCAGCCGCCTGGGGCGGGAGCAGTACGAGCAGTACTTC
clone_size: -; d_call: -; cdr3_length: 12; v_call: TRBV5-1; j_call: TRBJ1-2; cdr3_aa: CASSLAQGGYTF; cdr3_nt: TGCGCCAGCAGCTTGGCCCAGGGCGGCTACACCTTC
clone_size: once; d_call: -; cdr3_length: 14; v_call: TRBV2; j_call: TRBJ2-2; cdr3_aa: CASRDIGSSGELFF; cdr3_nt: TGTGCCAGCAGGGATATCGGGAGTTCAGGGGAGCTGTTTTTT
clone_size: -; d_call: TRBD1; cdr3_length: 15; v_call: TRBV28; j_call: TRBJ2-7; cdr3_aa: CASSQTGLGGYEQYF; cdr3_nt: TGTGCCAGCAGTCAGACAGGGCTAGGGGGCTACGAGCAGTACTTC
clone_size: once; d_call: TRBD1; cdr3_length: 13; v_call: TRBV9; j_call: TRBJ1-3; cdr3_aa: CASSQTGVNTIYF; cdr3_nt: TGTGCCAGCAGCCAAACAGGGGTCAACACCATATATTTT
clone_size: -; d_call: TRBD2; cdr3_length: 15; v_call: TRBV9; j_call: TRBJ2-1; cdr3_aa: CASSLEGLAINEQFF; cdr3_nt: TGTGCCAGCAGCCTCGAGGGACTAGCGATCAATGAGCAGTTCTTC
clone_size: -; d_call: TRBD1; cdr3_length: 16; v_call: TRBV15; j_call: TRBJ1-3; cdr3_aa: CATSRGQQISGNTIYF; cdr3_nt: TGTGCCACCAGCCGGGGACAGCAGATTTCTGGAAACACCATATATTTT
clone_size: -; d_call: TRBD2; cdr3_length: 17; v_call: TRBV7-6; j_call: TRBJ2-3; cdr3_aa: CASSAASGTLRTDTQYF; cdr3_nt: TGTGCCAGCAGCGCCGCTAGCGGGACCCTTAGGACAGATACGCAGTATTTT
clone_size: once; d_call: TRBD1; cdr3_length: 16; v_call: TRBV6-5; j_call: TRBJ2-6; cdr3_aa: CASSYSRGRGANVLTF; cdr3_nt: TGTGCCAGCAGTTACTCAAGGGGGCGAGGGGCCAACGTCCTGACTTTC
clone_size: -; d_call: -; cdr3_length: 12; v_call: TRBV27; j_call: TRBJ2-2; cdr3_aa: CASSFFAGELFF; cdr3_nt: TGTGCCAGCAGTTTTTTCGCCGGGGAGCTGTTTTTT
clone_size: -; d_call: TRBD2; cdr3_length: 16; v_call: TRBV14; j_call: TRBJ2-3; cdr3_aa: CASSQVGLAGVGTQYF; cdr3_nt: TGTGCCAGCAGCCAAGTCGGGTTAGCGGGAGTAGGTACGCAGTATTTT
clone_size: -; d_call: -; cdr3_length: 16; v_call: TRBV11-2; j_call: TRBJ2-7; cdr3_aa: CASSSIRGLRSYEQYF; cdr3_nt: TGTGCCAGCAGCTCAATTAGGGGTCTTCGCTCCTACGAGCAGTACTTC
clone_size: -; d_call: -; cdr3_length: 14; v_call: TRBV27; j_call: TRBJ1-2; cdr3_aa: CASRGALINYGYTF; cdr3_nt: TGTGCCAGCAGGGGGGCCCTTATTAACTATGGCTACACCTTC
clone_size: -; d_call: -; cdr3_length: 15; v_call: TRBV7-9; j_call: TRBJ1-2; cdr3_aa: CASSHDLTGLLGYTF; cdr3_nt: TGTGCCAGCAGCCACGACCTGACAGGCCTTCTAGGCTACACCTTC
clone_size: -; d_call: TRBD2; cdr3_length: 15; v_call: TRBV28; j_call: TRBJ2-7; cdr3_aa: CASYPAGLAGWEQYF; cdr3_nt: TGTGCCAGCTACCCGGCCGGACTAGCGGGATGGGAGCAGTACTTC
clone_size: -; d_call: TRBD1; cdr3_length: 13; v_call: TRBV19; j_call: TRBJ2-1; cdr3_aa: CASSGQGAREQFF; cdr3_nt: TGTGCCAGTAGTGGGCAGGGGGCGCGTGAGCAGTTCTTC
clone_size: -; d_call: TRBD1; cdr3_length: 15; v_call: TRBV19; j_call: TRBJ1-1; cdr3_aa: CASSMHRGANTEAFF; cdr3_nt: TGTGCCAGTAGTATGCACAGGGGAGCGAACACTGAAGCTTTCTTT
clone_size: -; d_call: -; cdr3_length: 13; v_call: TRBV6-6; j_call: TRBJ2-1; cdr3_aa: CASRPRGDGEQFF; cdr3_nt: TGTGCCAGCAGACCCAGGGGGGATGGTGAGCAGTTCTTC